Sequencing of this T cell receptor beta chain was carried out in a study of monozygotic twins with cystic fibrosis. Study background: Library input was 2.5 to 3.5 micrograms of fragmented DNA, with about 15 PCR cycles.

Broader study findings: Monozygotic CF twin pairs shared significantly more nucleotide-identical clonotypes than unrelated CF individuals did. Co-twins had the most similar V usage for 13 of 16 pairs, J for 8. In this small cohort, shared CDR3 numbers showed no association with age, concordance or disease severity.

Points on this clone: Its antigen is still unknown.

Assay: immunoSEQ multiplex PCR; the TCRdb copy retains only in-frame clones and omits some. The top ten hold just under 0.9% of the sample, which has some 31,000 clones, roughly 80% seen once. This CDR3 is built from 17 residues. Trimming shortened V by 4 bases and J by 0 bases, and 18 bases separated the two germline ends. Germline V gene data show CDR1 as SEHNR and CDR2 as FQNEAQ (reference sequence). The sample consisted of blood. This TCR was recovered from a girl aged 2 to 9 with cystic fibrosis. This chain joins TRBV7-9 and TRBJ1-2, with a tentative D call TRBD1 (6 bases). CDR3 bases: TGTGCCAGCAGCTCAGGACAGCGAGGGGATACTAACTATGGCTACACCTTC. It encodes CASSSGQRGDTNYGYTF.